This TCR beta chain was documented in a study of CD8 T cells in ankylosing spondylitis. Per the germline V gene, CDR1 is LNHDA and CDR2 is SQIVND (reference sequence). The CDR3 consists of 13 residues. V was cut by 0 bases and J by 7 bases, with 9 bases left in between. This clonotype was observed a single time. Its antigen is unidentified. In TCRdb, the 5' RACE reads were re-called with MiXCR into one record per CDR3 protein. This table holds about 100,000 distinct CDR3 sequences, roughly 8.3% found once. Overall study results and limits: Before this, some motif variants had been reported in reactive arthritis synovial fluid and blood. It appeared that ankylosing spondylitis blood was characterized by a TCR beta motif of under ten highly homologous variants.

The J gene is TRBJ1-1, the V gene TRBV19, with no clear D. Sequencing was done on a sample of blood, either unsorted or a sorted T cell fraction (not recorded which). The TCR sequence derives from a male donor with ankylosing spondylitis or in good health (not recorded which). CDR3 DNA sequence: TGTGCCAGTAGTATAGATCGGGAGAGTGAAGCTTTCTTT. Residues: CASSIDRESEAFF.